This TCR beta chain appears in the sequencing data of a study of tumor-infiltrating lymphocytes in primary liver carcinoma (dated by TCRdb to 2016 to 2017). The study in broad terms: Of the five patients, three men and two women aged 30 to 69 years, four had hepatocellular carcinoma and one had combined HCC and intrahepatic cholangiocarcinoma. High reproducibility was observed for the technical replicate repertoires, with mean shared-clone rates roughly 0.89 and correlation coefficients above 0.95. The roughly 24 tumor region samples were profiled with Agilent mRNA microarrays so that TCRbeta repertoire diversity could be related to the local molecular phenotype. Across five regions of each liver tumor, along with adjacent normal tissue and blood, the study brought together TCRbeta repertoire sequencing, expression microarrays and whole-exome sequencing. TCRbeta repertoire sequencing covered roughly 35 specimens from 5 patients: some 25 tumor regions, 5 adjacent noncancerous liver tissues and 5 peripheral blood samples. Tumors of the five patients were stage T1-T3 N0M0 with maximum diameters of roughly 4 to 11 cm. Each sample produced about 3.5 to 7.13 million productive TCRbeta reads, and read depth showed no significant difference between tissue types.

Total RNA and DNA were co-extracted without cell sorting from approximately 20-30 mg of bulk tissue using the AllPrep DNA/RNA mini kit. Roughly five patients with histopathologically diagnosed primary liver carcinoma underwent surgical resection in China between November 2015 and March 2016. Patients had chronic HBV infection and were treatment-naive at sampling. Five spatially separated regions were sampled per tumor: superior, inferior, left-lateral and right-lateral poles, plus the tumor centre. Histology showed that every tumor sample contained more than 85% viable tumor cells. Each fresh piece of tumor and adjacent tissue was cut in two, with one half stored in RNAlater at -80 degrees C and the other half sent for histology. About this clonotype: No antigen is known for it. One junction end disagrees with the germline gene, perhaps due to a read error.

Using a constant-region primer and ProtoScript II reverse transcriptase, TCRbeta-specific cDNA was reverse-transcribed from 500 ng total RNA. Construction of the TCRbeta libraries relied on three nested rounds of multiplex PCR, following a slightly modified ARM-PCR procedure. Sample barcodes and Illumina adapters were added in a final 25-cycle PCR using Deep VentR polymerase. Before sequencing, amplicons of 200-500 bp were gel-purified using a QIAquick gel extraction kit. TCRbeta amplicons were sequenced on an Illumina HiSeq 2500 with 250-bp paired-end reads. The source study handled its data this way. Reads were quality-trimmed with Trimmomatic v0.33, and paired reads were merged with FLASH v1.2.11 to recover full CDR3 sequences. V, D and J germline segments were assigned to the rearranged TCRbeta sequences using MiGEC v1.2.1b. VDJtools v1.0.0 computed clonotype statistics and Shannon-Wiener diversity indices. Except for diversity analysis, only the 250 most abundant clonotypes of each sample were used in subsequent analyses to reduce sampling bias. The public sequencing data were trimmed at Q25 with fastp and processed into clonotypes with MiXCR by TCRdb, which kept only in-frame beta chains. Here each entry gathers all rows of one CDR3 protein and keeps the most common genes and DNA. The V and J calls come from TCRdb's annotation, not from the publication. The sample data list roughly 70,000 distinct CDR3 sequences, and about 71% of these were observed just once. Roughly 40% of the sample is in the top ten clones.

The full study reports these points: Compared with blood, tumors had a significantly larger share of the repertoire taken up by the top 250 clones (p = 0.039). Just about 7.5-24% of top clones turned up in all five regions of a tumor, which suggests spatial heterogeneity among tumor-infiltrating T cells. Only 4 or 5 patients were included in the study, and the authors note that the findings should be validated in a larger study. Repertoire overlap was found to be higher between tumor regions (mean roughly 36%) than between tumor-adjacent (around 17%) or tumor-blood (around 15%) pairs, consistent with antigen-driven expansion. Because the samples were bulk and unsorted, CD4+ and CD8+ T cell repertoires could not be compared. Because only the TCR beta chain was sequenced and unpaired alpha chains were not captured, true repertoire diversity is likely underestimated.

The TCR originated in a man aged 40-55 years with primary liver carcinoma and hepatitis B virus infection. Source material: liver tumor tissue from sampling region 4. What the cell subset or site label conveys for this sample: tumor region T4, right-lateral pole.

The base sequence is TGCAGCGTTGATGTGACAGGCGCCGGCTCGGGTCCTCAGGTCCAGCATTTC. Translated, it reads CSVDVTGAGSGPQVQHF. The rearranged segments are TRBV29-1 and TRBJ1-5; TRBD1 might be the D gene, on 6 matching bases. The CDR3 has 17 amino acids, counting the end cysteine and phenylalanine. Only the CDR3 DNA is retained, 51 bases long and in frame from the first base. Looking up the germline V gene yields CDR1 SQVTM and CDR2 ANQGSEA.